These 22 T cell receptor beta chains came from one sample sequenced in a study of untreated major depressive disorder. Produced via immunoSEQ multiplex PCR; TCRdb's table is partial and in-frame only. This sample has some 20,000 clones; roughly 86% occur once, and the top ten carry 5.1%. Sequences were obtained from CD4+ T cells from PBMCs. The receptor set was obtained from a woman younger than 45 in good health.

J is TRBJ1-4 and V is TRBV19, with D uncertain. CDR3 size: 13 residues. Germline V gene lookup returns CDR1 LNHDA and CDR2 SQIVND (reference sequence). The V gene lost 7 bases and the J gene lost 7 bases, with 13 bases spanning the gap. CDR3: CASMQTGGEKLFF. As DNA, the CDR3 is TGTGCCAGTATGCAGACCGGAGGTGAAAAACTGTTTTTT.

The chain is built from TRBV28 and TRBJ2-7; D could derive from TRBD1 or TRBD2 (5 bases each). This CDR3 has 13 residues. Deletions cut 7 bases from V and 0 bases from J, with 10 bases between. In germline, CDR1 is MDHEN, CDR2 SYDVKM. As DNA, the CDR3 is TGTGCCAGCATTTCCGGGACCTCCTACGAGCAGTACTTC. This translates into CASISGTSYEQYF.

The rearrangement uses TRBV27 and TRBJ2-1; 9 nucleotides align to TRBD1. The CDR3 covers 15 residues. V gave up 5 bases and J gave up 3 bases; unmatched junction bases: 5. CDR1 and CDR2 (germline): MNHEY, SMNVEV (reference sequence). CDR3 in amino acids: CASSQTGGNYNEQFF. In DNA form, the CDR3 reads TGTGCCAGCAGTCAAACAGGGGGCAACTACAATGAGCAGTTCTTC.

This clone was detected a few times. The V gene is TRBV7-2, the J gene TRBJ2-1, with 9 bases identical to TRBD2. The V segment lost 2 bases and the J segment 8 bases; nucleotides outside the gene matches: 7. This CDR3 has 15 residues. CDR1 SGHTA and CDR2 FQGNSA come from the germline V gene. The CDR3 DNA follows: TGTGCCAGCAGCTTAAATCCTAGCGGGGCCTATGAGCAGTTCTTC. Its protein is CASSLNPSGAYEQFF.

The V and J genes are TRBV27 and TRBJ1-2; D perhaps matches TRBD1 (6 bases). This CDR3 has 17 amino acids. Trimming took off 5 bases at V and 0 bases at J, with 19 bases between the two ends. Germline V gene lookup returns CDR1 MNHEY and CDR2 SMNVEV (reference sequence). CDR3 sequence (DNA): TGTGCCAGCAGTCCATATTATTCAGGGGCAGCTAACTATGGCTACACCTTC. Its translation is CASSPYYSGAANYGYTF.

The chain is built from TRBV5-4 and TRBJ2-2; no definite D call. In germline, CDR1 is SGHNT, CDR2 YYREEE (reference sequence). CDR3 size: 13 residues. V was cut by 2 bases and J by 1 base, with 3 bases left in between. The CDR3 coding sequence is TGTGCCAGCAGCTTTCTGAACACCGGGGAGCTGTTTTTT. Translating gives CASSFLNTGELFF. Filled out from reference TRBV5-4 and TRBJ2-2, the complete variable domain reads ETGVTQSPTHLIKTRGQQVTLRCSSQSGHNTVSWYQQALGQGPQFIFQYYREEENGRGNFPPRFSGLQFPNYSSELNVNALELDDSALYLCASSFLNTGELFFGEGSRLTVL.

J is TRBJ1-6 and V is TRBV19; tentative D call: TRBD1 (6 bases). Germline V gene data show CDR1 as LNHDA and CDR2 as SQIVND (reference sequence). Trimming left V 6 bases short and J 8 bases short, with 17 bases between. The CDR3 is made up of 15 amino acids. The CDR3 sequence: CASSALQGRHSPLHF. DNA of the CDR3: TGTGCCAGTAGCGCCTTACAGGGAAGGCATTCACCCCTCCACTTT.

The V gene is TRBV9, the J gene TRBJ2-7; D unclear. The germline V gene has CDR1 SGDLS and CDR2 YYNGEE. The CDR3 has 14 amino acids. The V and J ends lost 2 bases and 3 bases respectively, with 12 bases between them. The CDR3 DNA reads TGTGCCAGCAGCGTCGGCGTCGGGTACTACGAGCAGTACTTC. It specifies CASSVGVGYYEQYF.

This sequence joins TRBV5-1 and TRBJ2-1; 7 nucleotides align to TRBD1. The germline gives CDR1 SGHRS, CDR2 YFSETQ. The CDR3 length is 15 residues. The junction had 11 bases not matched to a gene; V was cut back by 7 bases and J by 4 bases. The CDR3 loop reads CASSLGDRAYNEQFF. CDR3 DNA: TGCGCCAGCTCATTGGGAGACAGGGCTTACAATGAGCAGTTCTTC.

The count of this clone is one. The V and J genes are TRBV30 and TRBJ1-4; D unresolved. Trimming pared 1 base from V and 7 bases from J, leaving 10 bases between. Germline V gene data show CDR1 as GTSNPN and CDR2 as SVGIG (reference sequence). This CDR3 contains 13 residues. The CDR3 DNA is TGTGCCTGGAGTGCGGGTTACGGTGAAAAACTGTTTTTT. Translating it yields CAWSAGYGEKLFF. Full variable domain (remainder filled in from reference TRBV30 and TRBJ1-4): SQTIHQWPATLVQPVGSPLSLECTVEGTSNPNLYWYRQAAGRGLQLLFYSVGIGQISSEVPQNLSASRPQDRQFILSSKKLLLSDSGFYLCAWSAGYGEKLFFGSGTQLSVL.

This sequence joins TRBV11-2 and TRBJ1-2; D call uncertain. Germline V gene data show CDR1 as SGHAT and CDR2 as FQNNGV. The CDR3 spans 13 residues. V gave up 5 bases and J gave up 8 bases, with 15 bases separating them. CDR3 sequence reads: CASSPRPDGGYTF. The CDR3 nucleotides read TGTGCCAGCAGCCCTCGACCCGACGGGGGCTACACCTTC.

The chain employs TRBV28 and TRBJ1-5; TRBD1 agrees at 7 bases. Germline CDR1 is MDHEN and CDR2 is SYDVKM. This CDR3 comprises 17 residues. V trimming: 4 bases; J trimming: 2 bases; junction bases outside the gene matches: 11. CDR3 sequence reads: CASSSSNRGEGNQPQHF. The CDR3 DNA sequence: TGTGCCAGCAGTTCCTCCAACAGGGGAGAGGGCAATCAGCCCCAGCATTTT.

The chain carries TRBV4-3 and TRBJ1-4; D unclear. Germline V gene data show CDR1 as LGHNA and CDR2 as YSLEER. V was trimmed by 0 bases and J by 0 bases, leaving 8 bases between them. This CDR3 comprises 16 residues. In nucleotides, the CDR3 is TGCGCCAGCAGCCAAGATCTCGTGGCAACTAATGAAAAACTGTTTTTT. Amino acid sequence: CASSQDLVATNEKLFF.

The rearrangement uses TRBV2 and TRBJ1-2; no clear D gene. Germline CDR1 reads SNHLY; CDR2 reads FYNNEI. The CDR3 is 13 amino acids. V dropped 2 bases and J dropped 3 bases, with 7 bases sitting between them. The CDR3: CASSESLDYGYTF. The CDR3 coding sequence is TGTGCCAGCAGTGAATCCCTGGACTATGGCTACACCTTC.

V and J are TRBV7-9 and TRBJ1-5; D remains ambiguous. Between the trimmed V and J ends, which lost 0 bases and 7 bases, there was a span of 22 bases. The CDR3 covers 18 residues. Germline values: CDR1 SEHNR, CDR2 FQNEAQ (reference sequence). The CDR3 loop reads CASSLALSSGQQGQPQHF. The CDR3 DNA reads as TGTGCCAGCAGCTTAGCGCTTAGTTCGGGTCAGCAAGGGCAGCCCCAGCATTTT.

V and J are TRBV7-2 and TRBJ1-2; 9 bases map to TRBD1. The CDR3 totals 15 residues. V gave up 5 bases and J gave up 3 bases; unmatched junction bases: 7. Germline assignment: CDR1 SGHTA and CDR2 FQGNSA. As DNA, the CDR3 is TGTGCCAGCAGCCCGCGGGACAGGGCAGACTATGGCTACACCTTC. As protein: CASSPRDRADYGYTF.

The chain couples TRBV14 to TRBJ2-3, with 9 bases fitting TRBD2. Germline V gives CDR1 SGHDN, CDR2 FVKESK. The CDR3 runs 18 residues. The ends lost 4 bases at V and 5 bases at J; junction bases unmatched: 16. The DNA of the CDR3 is TGTGCCAGCAGCCGATTACCTGGCGGGGGGGCAATGGGAGATACGCAGTATTTT. Its translation: CASSRLPGGGAMGDTQYF.

V gene TRBV6-6 combines with J gene TRBJ2-5, with TRBD1 matching over 7 bases. Losses at the gene ends were 6 bases for V and 6 bases for J; bases not matched to a gene: 7. The CDR3 has 13 residues. CDR1 MNHNY and CDR2 SVGAGI come from the germline V gene (reference sequence). This CDR3 reads CASSPGTAKTQYF. The CDR3 DNA reads as TGTGCCAGCAGCCCAGGGACAGCCAAGACCCAGTACTTC.

The chain recombines TRBV5-6 with TRBJ2-3; the D call may be TRBD1 or TRBD2 (5 bases each). The germline CDR1 and CDR2 sequences are SGHDT and YYEEEE. V lost 3 bases to trimming and J lost 3 bases, with 11 bases between them. CDR3 length: 14 residues. The CDR3 protein is CASSSGPTTDTQYF. DNA for the CDR3: TGTGCCAGCAGCTCGGGACCAACAACAGATACGCAGTATTTT.

This chain joins TRBV9 and TRBJ2-7, with TRBD2 identical over 10 bases. Germline CDR1 is SGDLS and CDR2 is YYNGEE. The CDR3 has 14 residues. Trimming at V came to 4 bases and at J to 7 bases, leaving 8 bases not matched to a gene. The CDR3 nucleotides are TGTGCCAGCAGCAGGACTAGCGGATCCTGGGAGCAGTACTTC. Residues: CASSRTSGSWEQYF.

The V and J genes are TRBV25-1 and TRBJ1-2; D is ambiguous. The CDR3 loop spans 13 amino acids. V shed 4 bases and J shed 1 base, with 7 bases lying between them. The V gene's germline CDR1 is MGHDK and CDR2 SYGVNS. CDR3 coding DNA: TGTGCCAGCAGTGGACGGATTAACTATGGCTACACCTTC. Translated, it gives CASSGRINYGYTF.

V and J are TRBV9 and TRBJ1-6; D is undetermined. The germline gives CDR1 SGDLS, CDR2 YYNGEE. The CDR3 covers 13 residues. Trimming removed 0 bases from V and 8 bases from J, with 6 bases in between. In nucleotides, the CDR3 is TGTGCCAGCAGCGTAGGGTCGGATTCACCCCTCCACTTT. Its translation is CASSVGSDSPLHF.